This T cell receptor beta chain was captured by sequencing in a study of T cell changes during pregnancy in multiple sclerosis. V was clipped by 5 bases and J by 5 bases; unmatched bases: 3. Germline V CDR1 and CDR2: SGHTA, FQGNSA. This CDR3 is built from 13 residues. The assay was immunoSEQ multiplex PCR, and TCRdb's table has in-frame clones only and misses some. Among around 56,000 clones listed, 90% were seen once. This TCR derives from a female donor in good health, enrolled as a control in a pregnancy study. The V and J genes are TRBV7-2 and TRBJ1-5; 7 bases are shared with TRBD1. Source: peripheral blood, taken in the first trimester of pregnancy. Here the CDR3 reads CASSRQGDQPQHF. The CDR3, as DNA: TGTGCCAGCAGCCGACAGGGTGATCAGCCCCAGCATTTT.